This TCR beta chain came from a study of blood T cell repertoires in COVID-19. Some clones are missing from TCRdb's copy, which holds only in-frame ones; the method was immunoSEQ multiplex PCR. The data hold around 70,000 clones, with roughly 78% observed a single time. Trimming took 5 bases from V and 4 from J; bases not matched to a gene: 7. CDR3 length: 14 amino acids. Germline V gene sequence: CDR1 MNHEY, CDR2 SVGEGT. This receptor was identified in a human donor in a cohort sampled during active COVID-19. The gene calls are TRBV6-2 or TRBV6-3 and TRBJ2-7; 8 bases are shared with TRBD2. The sample comprised peripheral blood. The CDR3 protein is CASSSGTRGYEQYF. CDR3 DNA sequence: TGTGCCAGCAGTAGCGGGACTAGAGGGTACGAGCAGTACTTC.